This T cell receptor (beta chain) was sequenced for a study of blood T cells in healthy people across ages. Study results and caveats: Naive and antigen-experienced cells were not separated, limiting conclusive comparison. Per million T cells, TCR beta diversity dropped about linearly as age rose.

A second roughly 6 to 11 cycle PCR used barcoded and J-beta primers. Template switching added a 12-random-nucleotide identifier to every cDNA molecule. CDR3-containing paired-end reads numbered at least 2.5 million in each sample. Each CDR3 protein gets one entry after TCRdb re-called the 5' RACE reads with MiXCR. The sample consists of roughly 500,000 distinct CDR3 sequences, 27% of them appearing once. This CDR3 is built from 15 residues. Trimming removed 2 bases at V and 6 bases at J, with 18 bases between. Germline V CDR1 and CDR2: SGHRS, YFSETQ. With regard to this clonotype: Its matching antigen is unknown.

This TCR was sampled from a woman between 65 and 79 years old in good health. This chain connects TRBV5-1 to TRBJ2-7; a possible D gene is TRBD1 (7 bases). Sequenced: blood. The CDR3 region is CASSLQGRKESEQYF. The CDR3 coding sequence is TGCGCCAGCAGCTTACAGGGGAGGAAGGAATCCGAGCAGTACTTC.